This record concerns one T cell receptor beta chain sequence. The record originates from a study of blood T cell repertoires in COVID-19. The method was immunoSEQ multiplex PCR; TCRdb's version includes in-frame clones alone and lacks a portion of them. This table holds about 140,000 clones, around nine tenths found once. Germline V gene data show CDR1 as SGDLS and CDR2 as YYNGEE. Trimming took 1 base from V and 1 from J, leaving 5 bases between them. The CDR3 covers 13 residues. Sequenced: peripheral blood. This TCR derives from a man aged 60 to 75 with active or convalescent COVID-19. The genes are TRBV9 and TRBJ1-1; D is unresolved. For the CDR3, the DNA is TGTGCCAGCAGCGTACGACAGAACACTGAAGCTTTCTTT. Translation gives CASSVRQNTEAFF.